One TCR beta chain is described in this entry. Its antigen is unidentified. J lost 2 bases, V lost 4 bases, and 8 bases had no gene match. The CDR3 covers 15 residues. Germline CDR1 reads SGHTS; CDR2 reads YDEGEE. The record originates from a study of shared clonotypes between healthy human individuals. Study conclusions and caveats: The rarefaction results pointed to incomplete sorted-subset sequencing despite large depth. Since donors were few, the genetic and exposure-history diversity represented was limited.

The DNA input per sorted-subset replicate PCR was 200 ng, corresponding to 25,000 to 30,000 T cell genomes. The repertoire was sequenced with immunoSEQ multiplex PCR; TCRdb's copy has only in-frame clones and lacks some. The table shows 2 million to 2.5 million clones, with around 95% occurring only once. The donors were adults (healthy and HIV-negative) with no recent acute infections or vaccinations. The receptor's source is a man in his late teens or twenties in good health. This chain connects TRBV5-8 to TRBJ1-1; 7 bases are a match to TRBD1. Sequencing was done on a sample of naive CD4+ T cells sorted from blood. Subset: CD45RA+ positively selected. The CDR3 DNA sequence: TGTGCCAGCAGCGGCCGACAGGGAGGAAACACTGAAGCTTTCTTT. Translating gives CASSGRQGGNTEAFF.